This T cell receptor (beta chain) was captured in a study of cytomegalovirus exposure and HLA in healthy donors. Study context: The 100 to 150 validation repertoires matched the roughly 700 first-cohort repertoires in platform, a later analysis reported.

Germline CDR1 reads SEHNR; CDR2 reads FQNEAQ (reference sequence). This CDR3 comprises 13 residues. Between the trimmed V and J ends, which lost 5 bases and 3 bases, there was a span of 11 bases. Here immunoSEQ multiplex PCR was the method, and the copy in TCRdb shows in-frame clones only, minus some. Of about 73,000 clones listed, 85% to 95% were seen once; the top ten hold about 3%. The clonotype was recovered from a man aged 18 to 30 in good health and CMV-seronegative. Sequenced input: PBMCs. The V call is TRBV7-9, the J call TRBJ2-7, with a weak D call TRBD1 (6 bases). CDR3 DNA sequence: TGTGCCAGCAGCCGACAGGAAGACTACGAGCAGTACTTC. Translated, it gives CASSRQEDYEQYF.